The next 5 T cell receptor beta chains were all read from a single sample in a study of blood T cells in healthy people across ages. Sample-barcoded 5' priming and a J-beta primer mix drove a second PCR of roughly 7 to 11 cycles. Via MiXCR, TCRdb re-called the 5' RACE reads, giving one row per CDR3 protein. Here the sample spans nearly 800,000 distinct CDR3 sequences, roughly three fifths being singletons. The sample was blood. The source of these receptors is a middle-aged man in good health.

The chain is built from TRBV6-5 and TRBJ1-2; D is unclear. This CDR3 is built from 14 residues. Germline lookup yields CDR1 MNHEY and CDR2 SVGAGI. Trimming took 6 bases from V and 3 from J, leaving 14 bases between them. The CDR3 DNA reads as TGTGCCAGCAGGGTACGGCCCGCGGACTATGGCTACACCTTC. Protein sequence: CASRVRPADYGYTF.

This clonotype was found a few times. The chain is built from TRBV29-1 and TRBJ2-1; 8 bases agree with TRBD1. The CDR3 spans 12 residues. CDR1 and CDR2 (germline): SQVTM, ANQGSEA. V trimming: 6 bases; J trimming: 8 bases; junction bases outside the gene matches: 6. CDR3 residues: CSVLRTGYEQFF. CDR3 DNA: TGCAGCGTCCTTAGGACAGGGTATGAGCAGTTCTTC.

The chain carries TRBV4-3 and TRBJ2-1; TRBD1 aligns across 7 bases. Germline V gene sequence: CDR1 LGHNA, CDR2 YSLEER. CDR3 length: 14 amino acids. V was clipped by 0 bases and J by 6 bases; unmatched bases: 2. The CDR3 loop reads CASSQEGQSNEQFF. CDR3 coding DNA: TGCGCCAGCAGCCAAGAGGGACAGAGCAATGAGCAGTTCTTC.

The chain recombines TRBV7-2 with TRBJ2-7, with TRBD2 identical over 8 bases. The DNA end is more similar to TRBJ2-5, so the J call may be wrong. Germline assignment: CDR1 SGHTA and CDR2 FQGNSA. The CDR3 runs 16 residues. The CDR3 loop reads CASSSSVSGSAETQYF. In DNA form, the CDR3 reads TGTGCCAGCAGCTCCTCGGTGAGCGGGAGCGCCGAGACCCAGTACTTC.

The chain couples TRBV6-6 to TRBJ1-5; 9 bases line up with TRBD1. This CDR3 comprises 17 residues. Trimming at V came to 3 bases and at J to 7 bases, leaving 13 bases not matched to a gene. The germline V gene has CDR1 MNHNY and CDR2 SVGAGI (reference sequence). CDR3 sequence (DNA): TGTGCCAGCAGTTATCCTGTACAGGGGGCGGGAGGGCAGCCCCAGCATTTT. Encoded protein: CASSYPVQGAGGQPQHF.